This T cell receptor beta chain emerged from a study of cytomegalovirus exposure and HLA in healthy donors. Overall study: Samples from HLA-typed donors yielded 65 million to 90 million unique TCRs in an early data release.

Vbeta (60) and Jbeta (13) primers were used in the PCR. The method was immunoSEQ multiplex PCR; TCRdb's version includes in-frame clones alone and lacks a portion of them. The sample includes about 90,000 clones, around two thirds seen only once; the top ten take 4.5% to 7%. Specimen: PBMCs. This receptor was identified in a woman aged 30 to 39 in good health and CMV-seropositive.

The CDR3 region is CASSPLPGQGGNEQFF. CDR3 sequence (DNA): TGTGCCAGCTCACCGTTACCGGGACAGGGGGGGAATGAGCAGTTCTTC. The chain combines TRBV18 with TRBJ2-1; 11 nucleotides agree with TRBD1. V lost 3 bases to trimming and J lost 7 bases; unmatched junction nucleotides: 8. In germline, CDR1 is KGHSH, CDR2 LQKENI. CDR3 length: 16 amino acids. Filled out from reference TRBV18 and TRBJ2-1, the complete variable domain reads NAGVMQNPRHLVRRRGQEARLRCSPMKGHSHVYWYRQLPEEGLKFMVYLQKENIIDESGMPKERFSAEFPKEGPSILRIQQVVRGDSAAYFCASSPLPGQGGNEQFFGPGTRLTVL.